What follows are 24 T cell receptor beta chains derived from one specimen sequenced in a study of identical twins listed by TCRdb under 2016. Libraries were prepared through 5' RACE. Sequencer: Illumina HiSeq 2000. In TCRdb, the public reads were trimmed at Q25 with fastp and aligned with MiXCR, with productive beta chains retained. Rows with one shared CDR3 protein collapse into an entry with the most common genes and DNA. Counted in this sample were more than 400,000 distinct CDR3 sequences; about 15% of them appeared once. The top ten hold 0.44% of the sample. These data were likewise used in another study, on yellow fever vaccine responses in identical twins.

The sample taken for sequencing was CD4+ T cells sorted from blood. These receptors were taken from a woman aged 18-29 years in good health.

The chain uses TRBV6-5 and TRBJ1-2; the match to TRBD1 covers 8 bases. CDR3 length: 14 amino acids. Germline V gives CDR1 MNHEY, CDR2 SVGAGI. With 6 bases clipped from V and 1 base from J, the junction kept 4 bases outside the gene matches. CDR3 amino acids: CASRGTGGNYGYTF. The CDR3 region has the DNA TGTGCCAGCAGGGGCACAGGGGGTAACTATGGCTACACCTTC.

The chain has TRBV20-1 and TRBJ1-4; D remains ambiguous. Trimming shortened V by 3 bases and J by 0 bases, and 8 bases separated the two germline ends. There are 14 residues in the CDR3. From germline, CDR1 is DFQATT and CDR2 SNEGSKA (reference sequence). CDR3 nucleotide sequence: TGCAGTGCTAGCGAGGGTTCAACTAATGAAAAACTGTTTTTT. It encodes CSASEGSTNEKLFF.

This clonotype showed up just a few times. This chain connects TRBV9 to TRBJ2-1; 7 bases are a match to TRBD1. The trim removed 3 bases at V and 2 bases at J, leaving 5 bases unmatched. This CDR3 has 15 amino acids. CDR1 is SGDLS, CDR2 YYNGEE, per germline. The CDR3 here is CASSEQGVTYNEQFF. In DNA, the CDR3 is TGTGCCAGCAGCGAGCAGGGGGTAACCTACAATGAGCAGTTCTTC.

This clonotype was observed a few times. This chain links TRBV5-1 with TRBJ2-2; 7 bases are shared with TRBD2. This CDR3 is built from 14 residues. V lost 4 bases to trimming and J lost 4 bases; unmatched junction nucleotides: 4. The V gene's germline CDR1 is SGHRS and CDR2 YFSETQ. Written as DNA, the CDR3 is TGCGCCAGCAGCGCCGGGACTACCACCGGGGAGCTGTTTTTT. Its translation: CASSAGTTTGELFF. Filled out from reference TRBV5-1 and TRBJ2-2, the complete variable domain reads KAGVTQTPRYLIKTRGQQVTLSCSPISGHRSVSWYQQTPGQGLQFLFEYFSETQRNKGNFPGRFSGRQFSNSRSEMNVSTLELGDSALYLCASSAGTTTGELFFGEGSRLTVL.

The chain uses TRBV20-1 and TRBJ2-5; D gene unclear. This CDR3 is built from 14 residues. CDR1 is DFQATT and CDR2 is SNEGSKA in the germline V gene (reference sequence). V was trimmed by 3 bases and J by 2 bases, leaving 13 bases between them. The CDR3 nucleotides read TGCAGTGCTAGCCCCCGGCAGGAACAAGAGACCCAGTACTTC. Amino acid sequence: CSASPRQEQETQYF.

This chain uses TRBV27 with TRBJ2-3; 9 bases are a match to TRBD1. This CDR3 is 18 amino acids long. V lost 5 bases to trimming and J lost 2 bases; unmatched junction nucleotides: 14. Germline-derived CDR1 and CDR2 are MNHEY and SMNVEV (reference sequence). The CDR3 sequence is CASSPPPLGQGNTDTQYF. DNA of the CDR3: TGTGCCAGCAGTCCCCCCCCCTTGGGACAGGGTAACACAGATACGCAGTATTTT.

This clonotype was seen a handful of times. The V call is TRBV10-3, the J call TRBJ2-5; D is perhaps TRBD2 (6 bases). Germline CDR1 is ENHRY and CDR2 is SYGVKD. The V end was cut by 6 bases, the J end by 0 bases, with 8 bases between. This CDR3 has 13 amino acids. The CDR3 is CAISGGYQETQYF. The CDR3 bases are TGTGCCATCAGCGGGGGATACCAAGAGACCCAGTACTTC.

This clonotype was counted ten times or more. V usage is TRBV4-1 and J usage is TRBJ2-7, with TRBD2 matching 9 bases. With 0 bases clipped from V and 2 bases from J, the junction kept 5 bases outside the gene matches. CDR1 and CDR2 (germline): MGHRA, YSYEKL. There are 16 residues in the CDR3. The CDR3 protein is CASSQDPSGIPYEQYF. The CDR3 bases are TGCGCCAGCAGCCAAGATCCTAGCGGGATCCCCTACGAGCAGTACTTC.

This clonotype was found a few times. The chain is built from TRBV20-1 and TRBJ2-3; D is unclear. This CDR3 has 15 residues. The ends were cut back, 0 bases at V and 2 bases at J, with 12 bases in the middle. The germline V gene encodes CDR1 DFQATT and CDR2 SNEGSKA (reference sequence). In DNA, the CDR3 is TGCAGTGCTAGAGATCCGGCGTCTAACACAGATACGCAGTATTTT. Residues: CSARDPASNTDTQYF.

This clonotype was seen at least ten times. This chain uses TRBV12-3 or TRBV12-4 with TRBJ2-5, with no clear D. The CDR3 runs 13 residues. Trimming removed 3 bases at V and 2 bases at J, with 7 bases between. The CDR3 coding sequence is TGTGCCAGCAGTTTGCAGGTACAAGAGACCCAGTACTTC. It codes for CASSLQVQETQYF.

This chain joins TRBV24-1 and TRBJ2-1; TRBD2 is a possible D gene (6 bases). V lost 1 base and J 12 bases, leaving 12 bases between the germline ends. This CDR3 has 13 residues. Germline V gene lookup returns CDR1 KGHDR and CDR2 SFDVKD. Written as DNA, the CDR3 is TGTGCCACCAGTGATTTACGACTAGAGGGGCAGTTCTTC. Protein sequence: CATSDLRLEGQFF.

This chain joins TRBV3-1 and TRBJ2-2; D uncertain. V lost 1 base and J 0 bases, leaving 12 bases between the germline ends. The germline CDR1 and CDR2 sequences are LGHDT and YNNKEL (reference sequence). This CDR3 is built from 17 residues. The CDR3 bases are TGTGCCAGCAGCCAAGCTTGGTCGACGGCGAACACCGGGGAGCTGTTTTTT. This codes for CASSQAWSTANTGELFF.

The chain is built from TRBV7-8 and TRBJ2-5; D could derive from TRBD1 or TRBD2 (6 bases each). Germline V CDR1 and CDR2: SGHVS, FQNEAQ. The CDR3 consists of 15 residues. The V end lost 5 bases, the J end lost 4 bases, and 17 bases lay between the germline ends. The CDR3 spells CASSQSKGGRETQYF. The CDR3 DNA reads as TGTGCCAGCAGCCAGAGCAAAGGGGGGCGAGAGACCCAGTACTTC. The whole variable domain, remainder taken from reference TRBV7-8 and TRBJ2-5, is GAGVSQSPRYKVAKRGQDVALRCDPISGHVSLFWYQQALGQGPEFLTYFQNEAQLDKSGLPSDRFFAERPEGSVSTLKIQRTQQEDSAVYLCASSQSKGGRETQYFGPGTRLLVL.

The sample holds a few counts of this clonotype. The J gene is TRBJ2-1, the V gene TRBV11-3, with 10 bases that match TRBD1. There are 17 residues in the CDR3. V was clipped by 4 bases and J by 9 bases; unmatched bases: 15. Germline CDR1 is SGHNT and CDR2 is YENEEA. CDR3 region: CASSSLGPGQGISEQFF. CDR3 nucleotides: TGTGCCAGCAGCTCATTGGGACCGGGACAGGGGATTAGTGAGCAGTTCTTC.

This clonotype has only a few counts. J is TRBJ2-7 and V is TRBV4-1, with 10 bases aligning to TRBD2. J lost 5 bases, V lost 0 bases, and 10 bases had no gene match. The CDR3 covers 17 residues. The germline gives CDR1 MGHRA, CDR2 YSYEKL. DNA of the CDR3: TGCGCCAGCAGCCAAGAAAGCGGTCTAGCGGGAGCCCACGAGCAGTACTTC. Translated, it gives CASSQESGLAGAHEQYF.

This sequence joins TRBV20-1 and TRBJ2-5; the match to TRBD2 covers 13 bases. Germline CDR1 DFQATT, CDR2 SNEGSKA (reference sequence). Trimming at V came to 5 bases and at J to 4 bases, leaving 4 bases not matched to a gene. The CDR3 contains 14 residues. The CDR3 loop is CSASRLAGGETQYF. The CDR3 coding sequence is TGCAGTGCTTCCCGACTAGCGGGAGGAGAGACCCAGTACTTC.

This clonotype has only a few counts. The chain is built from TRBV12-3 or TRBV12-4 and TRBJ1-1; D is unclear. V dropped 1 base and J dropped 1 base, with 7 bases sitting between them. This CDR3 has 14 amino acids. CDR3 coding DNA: TGTGCCAGCAGTTTAGGACCCCAGAACACTGAAGCTTTCTTT. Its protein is CASSLGPQNTEAFF.

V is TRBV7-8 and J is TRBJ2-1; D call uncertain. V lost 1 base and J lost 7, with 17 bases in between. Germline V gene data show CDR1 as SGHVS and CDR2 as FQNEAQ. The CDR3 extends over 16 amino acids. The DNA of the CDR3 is TGTGCCAGCAGCTTAGTCCCTCCCCTTTTCTCTAATGAGCAGTTCTTC. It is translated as CASSLVPPLFSNEQFF.

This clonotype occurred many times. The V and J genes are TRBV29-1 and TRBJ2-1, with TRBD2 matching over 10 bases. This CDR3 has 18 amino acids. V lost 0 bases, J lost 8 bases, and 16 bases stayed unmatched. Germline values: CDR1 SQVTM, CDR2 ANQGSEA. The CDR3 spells CSVEELTGASGRVYEQFF. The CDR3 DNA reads TGCAGCGTTGAAGAACTCACAGGCGCTAGCGGGAGAGTATATGAGCAGTTCTTC.

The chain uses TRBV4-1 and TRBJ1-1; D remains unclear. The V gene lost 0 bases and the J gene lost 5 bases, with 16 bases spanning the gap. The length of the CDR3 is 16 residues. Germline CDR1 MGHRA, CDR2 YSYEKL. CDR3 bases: TGCGCCAGCAGCCAAGATCACGGAGTTCTCGGAACTGAAGCTTTCTTT. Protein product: CASSQDHGVLGTEAFF.

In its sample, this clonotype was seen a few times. The CDR3 DNA sequence: TGTGCCAGCAGTTTATGGGGCAGGGAACTGTCACCCCTCCACTTT. This sequence encodes CASSLWGRELSPLHF. The rearrangement uses TRBV27 and TRBJ1-6, with TRBD1 as a possible D gene (5 bases). CDR1 and CDR2 from the germline V gene are MNHEY and SMNVEV (reference sequence). The CDR3 is 15 amino acids. V lost 1 base and J lost 10, with 14 bases in between.

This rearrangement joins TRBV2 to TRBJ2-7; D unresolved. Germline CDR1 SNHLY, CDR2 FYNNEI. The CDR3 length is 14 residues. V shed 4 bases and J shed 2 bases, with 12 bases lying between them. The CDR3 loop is CASSAGKDTYEQYF. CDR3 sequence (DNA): TGTGCCAGCAGTGCTGGGAAAGATACCTACGAGCAGTACTTC.

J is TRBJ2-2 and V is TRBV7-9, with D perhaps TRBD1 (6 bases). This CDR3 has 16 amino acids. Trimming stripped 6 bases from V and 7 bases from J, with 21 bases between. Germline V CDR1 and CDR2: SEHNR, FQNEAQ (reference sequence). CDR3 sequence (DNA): TGTGCCAGCAGTAAAGCTAACAGGGCCGGCCGCGGGGAGCTGTTTTTT. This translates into CASSKANRAGRGELFF.

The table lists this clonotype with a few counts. CDR3 in DNA: TGTGCCAGCAGCCCTAAATGGGGACAGCCGAACACCGGGGAGCTGTTTTTT. Translation: CASSPKWGQPNTGELFF. The chain joins TRBV11-2 to TRBJ2-2; 7 nucleotides align to TRBD1. The CDR3 runs to 17 residues. Looked up from germline, CDR1 is SGHAT and CDR2 is FQNNGV. J was trimmed by 0 bases and V by 5 bases; bases with no gene match: 9. Full variable domain (rest looked up from reference TRBV11-2 and TRBJ2-2): EAGVAQSPRYKIIEKRQSVAFWCNPISGHATLYWYQQILGQGPKLLIQFQNNGVVDDSQLPKDRFSAERLKGVDSTLKIQPAKLEDSAVYLCASSPKWGQPNTGELFFGEGSRLTVL.